A single sample is the source of the 4 T cell receptor beta chains below, sequenced in a study of blood T cell repertoires in COVID-19. Data came from immunoSEQ multiplex PCR; TCRdb stores just in-frame clones and leaves some out. Of 50,000 or so clones listed, more than 75% were seen once; the top ten hold more than 3%. Sequencing was performed on peripheral blood. The receptors come from a human donor in a cohort sampled during active COVID-19.

This sequence joins TRBV5-8 and TRBJ1-4, with a tentative D call TRBD1 (5 bases). This CDR3 spans 14 amino acids. V was clipped by 7 bases and J by 7 bases, with 17 bases between them. Germline CDR1 reads SGHTS; CDR2 reads YDEGEE. The CDR3 coding sequence is TGTGCCAGCTCACCCGGTGTGGGGGGTGAAAAACTGTTTTTT. Protein sequence: CASSPGVGGEKLFF.

This clone showed up just once. The J gene is TRBJ2-1, the V gene TRBV10-3, with D perhaps TRBD2 (5 bases). The CDR3 consists of 16 residues. V lost 4 bases and J lost 6, with 19 bases in between. Germline loops: CDR1 ENHRY, CDR2 SYGVKD. The CDR3 protein is CAISVEGPHKGNEQFF. In DNA, the CDR3 is TGTGCCATCAGTGTCGAGGGCCCCCATAAGGGCAATGAGCAGTTCTTC.

This clone appeared once. The chain employs TRBV30 and TRBJ1-2; D perhaps matches TRBD1 (6 bases). In germline, CDR1 is GTSNPN, CDR2 SVGIG (reference sequence). The CDR3 has 15 residues. V lost 1 base, J lost 7 bases, and 19 bases lay in between. Here the CDR3 DNA reads TGTGCCTGGAGTGCCCTACCAGGGGAGCGGGGTGGCTACACCTTC. It encodes CAWSALPGERGGYTF.

The V and J genes are TRBV6-5 and TRBJ1-3; the D is unclear. CDR3 length: 12 amino acids. CDR1 and CDR2 (germline): MNHEY, SVGAGI. Trimming removed 8 bases at V and 0 bases at J, with 5 bases between. This CDR3 reads CASRGSGNTIYF. In DNA, the CDR3 is TGTGCCAGCCGGGGCTCTGGAAACACCATATATTTT.